This T cell receptor (beta chain) was identified during a study of blood T cell repertoires in COVID-19. Overall study context: Sources were T cells, B-cell-depleted T cells, or PBMCs; the material itself was cDNA or gDNA.

Participants came from about 23 US areas, aged about 18 to 90 years. Clinical history as reported by participants underpinned cohort assignment. Donors in Cohort 3 counted as recovered after two negative PCRs, clearance, or symptom resolution. Data came from immunoSEQ multiplex PCR; TCRdb stores just in-frame clones and leaves some out. The sample carries about 220,000 clones, 82% recorded once. This clonotype was sampled from a woman aged 60-70 years who had recovered from COVID-19. Material: PBMCs or T cells enriched from blood (not recorded which).

CDR3 sequence: CASSLEQSSEAFF. CDR3 nucleotides: TGCGCCAGCAGCTTGGAACAGAGCTCTGAAGCTTTCTTT. The chain is built from TRBV5-1 and TRBJ1-1; D is unclear. This CDR3 region has 13 residues. In germline, CDR1 is SGHRS, CDR2 YFSETQ. Trimming pared 0 bases from V and 6 bases from J, leaving 9 bases between.